This T cell receptor (beta chain) was captured by sequencing in a study of T cells and Merkel cell carcinoma outcomes. Here immunoSEQ multiplex PCR was the method, and the copy in TCRdb shows in-frame clones only, minus some. The table has about 12,000 clones, 95% to 96% seen once. The CDR3 has 17 residues. Between the trimmed V and J ends, which lost 0 bases and 3 bases, there was a span of 17 bases. Germline CDR1 and CDR2: SGDLS and YYNGEE. The clonotype was recovered from a human donor with Merkel cell carcinoma. The chain links TRBV9 to TRBJ2-3, with a possible D match to TRBD2 (5 bases). The sample was tumor tissue from Merkel cell carcinoma. The CDR3 loop reads CASSVDPAVRGTDTQYF. The CDR3 nucleotides read TGTGCCAGCAGCGTAGATCCGGCAGTACGAGGGACAGATACGCAGTATTTT.